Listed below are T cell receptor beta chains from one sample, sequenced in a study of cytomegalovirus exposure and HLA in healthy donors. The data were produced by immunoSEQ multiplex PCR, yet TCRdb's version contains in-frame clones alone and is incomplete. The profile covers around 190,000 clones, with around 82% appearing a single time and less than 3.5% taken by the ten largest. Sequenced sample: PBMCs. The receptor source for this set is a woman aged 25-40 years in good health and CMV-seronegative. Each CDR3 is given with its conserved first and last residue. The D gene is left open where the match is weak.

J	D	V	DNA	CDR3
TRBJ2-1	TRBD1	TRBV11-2	TGTGCCAGCAGCTCCGTTCGACAGGGTAGCTATGAGCAGTTCTTC	CASSSVRQGSYEQFF
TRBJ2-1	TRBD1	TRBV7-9	TGTGCCAGCAGCCAGACAGGGGTTTACAATGAGCAGTTCTTC	CASSQTGVYNEQFF
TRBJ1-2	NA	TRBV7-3	TGTGCCAGCAGCCGAGGGCCCCCGGGAAGAGGGGGCTACACCTTC	CASSRGPPGRGGYTF
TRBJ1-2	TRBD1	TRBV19	TGTGCCAGTAGTGTCTCCGGGACAGGGAACTATGGCTACACCTTC	CASSVSGTGNYGYTF
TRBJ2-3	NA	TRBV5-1	TGCGCCAGCAGCTTGCCCGACAGACGTGGCGATACGCAGTATTTT	CASSLPDRRGDTQYF
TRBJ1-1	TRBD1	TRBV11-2	TGTGCCAGCAGCCCTTACAGGGGGCCTGGTGAAGCTTTCTTT	CASSPYRGPGEAFF
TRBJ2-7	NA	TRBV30	TGTGCCTGGAGTCGCGTCGGGGTTCGATGGGAGCAGTACTTC	CAWSRVGVRWEQYF
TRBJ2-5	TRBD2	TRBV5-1	TGCGCCAGCAGCTACCCGACTAGCGAGCAAGAGACCCAGTACTTC	CASSYPTSEQETQYF
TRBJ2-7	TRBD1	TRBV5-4	TGTGCCAGCAGCTTGGGAGGGGGACAGACCTACGAGCAGTACTTC	CASSLGGGQTYEQYF
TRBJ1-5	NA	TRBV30	TGTGCCTGGAGTGTCGCGGGGGGCGGGCAGCCCCAGCATTTT	CAWSVAGGGQPQHF